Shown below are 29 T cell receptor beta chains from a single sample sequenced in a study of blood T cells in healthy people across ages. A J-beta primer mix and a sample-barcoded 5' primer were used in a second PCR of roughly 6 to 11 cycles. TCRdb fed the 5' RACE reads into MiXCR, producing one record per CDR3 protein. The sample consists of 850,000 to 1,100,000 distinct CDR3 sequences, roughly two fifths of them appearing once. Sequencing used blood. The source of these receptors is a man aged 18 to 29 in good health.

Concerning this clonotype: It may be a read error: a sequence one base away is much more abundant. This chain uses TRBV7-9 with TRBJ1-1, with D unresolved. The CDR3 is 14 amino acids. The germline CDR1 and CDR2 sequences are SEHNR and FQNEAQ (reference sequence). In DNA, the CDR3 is TGTGCCAGCAGCGTAGCTTCGAGTGGGGTTGAAGCTTTCTTT. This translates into CASSVASSGVEAFF.

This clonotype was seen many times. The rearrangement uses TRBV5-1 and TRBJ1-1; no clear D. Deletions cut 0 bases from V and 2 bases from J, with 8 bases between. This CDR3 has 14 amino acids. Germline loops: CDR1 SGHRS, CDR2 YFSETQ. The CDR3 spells CASSLESRNTEAFF. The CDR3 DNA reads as TGCGCCAGCAGCTTGGAGTCACGAAACACTGAAGCTTTCTTT.

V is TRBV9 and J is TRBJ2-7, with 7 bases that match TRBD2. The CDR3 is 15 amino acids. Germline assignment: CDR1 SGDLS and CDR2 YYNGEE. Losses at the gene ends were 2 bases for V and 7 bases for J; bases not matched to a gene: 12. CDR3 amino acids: CASSVGGVTYNEQYF. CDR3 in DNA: TGTGCCAGCAGCGTTGGGGGGGTCACCTACAATGAGCAGTACTTC.

The CDR3 nucleotides read TGTGCCAGCAGTTTAACCTCGGCGACCCAGTACTTC. Its protein is CASSLTSATQYF. V gene TRBV12-3 or TRBV12-4 combines with J gene TRBJ2-5; no clear D. The CDR3 totals 12 residues. Trimming left V 2 bases short and J 7 bases short, with 8 bases between.

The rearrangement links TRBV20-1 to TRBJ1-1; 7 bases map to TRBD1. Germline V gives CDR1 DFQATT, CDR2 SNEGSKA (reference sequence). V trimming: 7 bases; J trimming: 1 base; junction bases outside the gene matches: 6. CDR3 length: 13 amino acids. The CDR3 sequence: CSGTDRENTEAFF. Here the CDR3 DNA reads TGCAGTGGAACCGACAGGGAGAACACTGAAGCTTTCTTT.

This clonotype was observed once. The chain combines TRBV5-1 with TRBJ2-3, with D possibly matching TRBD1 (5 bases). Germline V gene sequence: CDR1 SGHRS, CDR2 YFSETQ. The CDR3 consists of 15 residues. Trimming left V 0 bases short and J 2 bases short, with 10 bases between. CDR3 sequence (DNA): TGCGCCAGCAGCTTGGTAGGGGCGGACACAGATACGCAGTATTTT. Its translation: CASSLVGADTDTQYF. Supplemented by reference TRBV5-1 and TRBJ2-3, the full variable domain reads KAGVTQTPRYLIKTRGQQVTLSCSPISGHRSVSWYQQTPGQGLQFLFEYFSETQRNKGNFPGRFSGRQFSNSRSEMNVSTLELGDSALYLCASSLVGADTDTQYFGPGTRLTVL.

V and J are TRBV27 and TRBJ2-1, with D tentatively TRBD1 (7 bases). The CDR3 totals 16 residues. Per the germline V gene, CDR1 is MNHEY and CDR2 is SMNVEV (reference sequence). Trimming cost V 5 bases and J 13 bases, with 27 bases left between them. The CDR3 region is CASSPTQGGYQETQFF. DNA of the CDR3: TGTGCCAGCAGTCCAACCCAGGGGGGATACCAAGAGACCCAGTTCTTC.

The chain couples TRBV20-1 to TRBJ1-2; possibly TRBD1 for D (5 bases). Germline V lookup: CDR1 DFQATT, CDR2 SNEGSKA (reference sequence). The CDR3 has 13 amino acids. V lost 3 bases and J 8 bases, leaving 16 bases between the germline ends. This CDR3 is CSARGPDWGGYTF. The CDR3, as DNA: TGCAGTGCTAGGGGACCTGACTGGGGCGGCTACACCTTC.

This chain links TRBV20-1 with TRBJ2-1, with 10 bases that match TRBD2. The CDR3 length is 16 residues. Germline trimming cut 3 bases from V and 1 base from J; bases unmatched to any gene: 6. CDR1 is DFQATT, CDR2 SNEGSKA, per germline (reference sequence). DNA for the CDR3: TGCAGTGCTAGTGTGAGTAGCGGGGGGTCCTACAATGAGCAGTTCTTC. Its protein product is CSASVSSGGSYNEQFF.

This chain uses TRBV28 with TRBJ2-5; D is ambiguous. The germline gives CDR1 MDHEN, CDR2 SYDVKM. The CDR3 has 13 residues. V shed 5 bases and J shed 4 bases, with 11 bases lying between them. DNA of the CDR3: TGTGCCAGCAGTCTCCCGGCCATAGAGACCCAGTACTTC. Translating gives CASSLPAIETQYF.

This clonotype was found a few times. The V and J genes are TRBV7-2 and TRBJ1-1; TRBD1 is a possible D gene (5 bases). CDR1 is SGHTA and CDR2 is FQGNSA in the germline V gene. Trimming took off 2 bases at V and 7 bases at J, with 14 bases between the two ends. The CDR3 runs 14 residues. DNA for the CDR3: TGTGCCAGCAGCTTATCGGTGACGACAGATGAAGCTTTCTTT. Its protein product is CASSLSVTTDEAFF.

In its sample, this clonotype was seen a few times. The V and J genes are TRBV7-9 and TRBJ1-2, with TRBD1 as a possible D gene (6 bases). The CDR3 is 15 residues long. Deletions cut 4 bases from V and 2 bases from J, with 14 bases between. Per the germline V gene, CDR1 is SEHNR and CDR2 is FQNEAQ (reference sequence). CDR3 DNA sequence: TGTGCCAGCAGCTCTGGTGGGCAGGGGAACTATGGCTACACCTTC. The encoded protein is CASSSGGQGNYGYTF.

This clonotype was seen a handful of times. The CDR3 sequence: CASSQLLAGGLMYEQFF. The CDR3 DNA follows: TGTGCCAGCAGCCAATTACTAGCGGGGGGGCTGATGTATGAGCAGTTCTTC. This chain joins TRBV4-2 and TRBJ2-1, with TRBD2 matching 13 bases. J was trimmed by 8 bases and V by 2 bases; bases with no gene match: 9. The CDR3 covers 17 residues. Germline CDR1 reads LGHNA; CDR2 reads YNFKEQ.

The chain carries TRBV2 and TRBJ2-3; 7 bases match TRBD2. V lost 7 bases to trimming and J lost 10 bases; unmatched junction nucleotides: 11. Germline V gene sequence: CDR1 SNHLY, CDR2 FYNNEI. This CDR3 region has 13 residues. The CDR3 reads CASKSGVADAQYF. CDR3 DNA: TGTGCCAGCAAAAGCGGGGTGGCGGATGCGCAGTATTTT.

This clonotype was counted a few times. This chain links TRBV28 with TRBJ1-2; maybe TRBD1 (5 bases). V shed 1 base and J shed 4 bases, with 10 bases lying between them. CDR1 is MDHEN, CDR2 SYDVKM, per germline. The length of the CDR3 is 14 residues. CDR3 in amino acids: CASSLFQGIYGYTF. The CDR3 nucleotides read TGTGCCAGCAGTTTATTTCAGGGTATCTATGGCTACACCTTC.

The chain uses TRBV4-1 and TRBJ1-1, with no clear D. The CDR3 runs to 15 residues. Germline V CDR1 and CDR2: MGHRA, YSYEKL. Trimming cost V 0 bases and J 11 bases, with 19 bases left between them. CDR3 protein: CASSQEFGLDEVAFF. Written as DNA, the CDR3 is TGCGCCAGCAGCCAAGAATTCGGGCTCGATGAGGTGGCTTTCTTT.

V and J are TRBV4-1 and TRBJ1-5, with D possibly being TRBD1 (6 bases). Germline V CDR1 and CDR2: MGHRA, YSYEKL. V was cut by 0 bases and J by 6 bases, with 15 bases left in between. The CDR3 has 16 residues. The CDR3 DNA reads TGCGCCAGCAGCCAAGAGGGACGGGGGGCCCCTCAGCCCCAGCATTTT. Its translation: CASSQEGRGAPQPQHF.

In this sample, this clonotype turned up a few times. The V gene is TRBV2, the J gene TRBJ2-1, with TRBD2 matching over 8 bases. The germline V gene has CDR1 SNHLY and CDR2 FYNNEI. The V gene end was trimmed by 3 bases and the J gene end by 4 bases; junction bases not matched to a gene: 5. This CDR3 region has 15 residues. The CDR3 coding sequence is TGTGCCAGCAGTGAGCAGCGGGGGAGGTACAATGAGCAGTTCTTC. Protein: CASSEQRGRYNEQFF.

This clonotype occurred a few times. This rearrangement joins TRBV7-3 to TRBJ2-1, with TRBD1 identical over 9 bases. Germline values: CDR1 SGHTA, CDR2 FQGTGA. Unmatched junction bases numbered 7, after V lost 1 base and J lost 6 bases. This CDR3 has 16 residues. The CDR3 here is CASSLRGTGGFNEQFF. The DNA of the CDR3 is TGTGCCAGCAGCTTAAGAGGCACAGGGGGCTTCAATGAGCAGTTCTTC.

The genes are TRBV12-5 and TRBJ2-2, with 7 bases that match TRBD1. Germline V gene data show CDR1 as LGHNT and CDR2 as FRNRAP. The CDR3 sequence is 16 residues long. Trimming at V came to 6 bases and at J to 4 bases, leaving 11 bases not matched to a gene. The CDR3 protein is CASGSPTGVATGELFF. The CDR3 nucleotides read TGTGCTAGTGGCTCGCCTACAGGGGTGGCCACCGGGGAGCTGTTTTTT.

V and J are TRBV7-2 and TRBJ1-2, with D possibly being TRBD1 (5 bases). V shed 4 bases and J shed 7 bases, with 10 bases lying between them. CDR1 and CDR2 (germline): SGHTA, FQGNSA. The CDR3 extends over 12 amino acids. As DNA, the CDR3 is TGTGCCAGCAGCTCTGTGGGGGGTGGCTACACCTTC. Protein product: CASSSVGGGYTF.

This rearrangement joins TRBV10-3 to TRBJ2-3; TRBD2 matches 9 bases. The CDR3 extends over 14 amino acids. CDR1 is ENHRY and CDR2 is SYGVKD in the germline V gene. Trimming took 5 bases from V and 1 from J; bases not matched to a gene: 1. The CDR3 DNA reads TGTGCCATCAGTAGCGGGAGGCGCACAGATACGCAGTATTTT. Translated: CAISSGRRTDTQYF.

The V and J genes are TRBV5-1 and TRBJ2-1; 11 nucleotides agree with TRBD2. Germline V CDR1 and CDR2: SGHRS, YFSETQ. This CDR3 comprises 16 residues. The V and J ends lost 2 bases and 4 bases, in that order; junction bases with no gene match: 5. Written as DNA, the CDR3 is TGCGCCAGCAGCTTACCGGGACTAGCGGCTTACAATGAGCAGTTCTTC. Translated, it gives CASSLPGLAAYNEQFF.

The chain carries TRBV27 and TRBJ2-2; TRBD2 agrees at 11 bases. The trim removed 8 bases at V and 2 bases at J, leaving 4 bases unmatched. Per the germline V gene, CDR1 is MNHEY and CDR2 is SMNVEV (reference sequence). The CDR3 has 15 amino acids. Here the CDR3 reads CASRLAGINTGELFF. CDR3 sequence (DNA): TGTGCCAGCCGACTAGCGGGGATAAACACCGGGGAGCTGTTTTTT.

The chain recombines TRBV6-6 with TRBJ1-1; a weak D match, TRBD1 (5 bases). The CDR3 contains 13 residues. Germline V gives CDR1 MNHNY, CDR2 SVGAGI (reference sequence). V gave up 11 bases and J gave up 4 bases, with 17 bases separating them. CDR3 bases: TGTGCCGCCCCCGGGACGGCCCCCACTGAAGCTTTCTTT. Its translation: CAAPGTAPTEAFF.

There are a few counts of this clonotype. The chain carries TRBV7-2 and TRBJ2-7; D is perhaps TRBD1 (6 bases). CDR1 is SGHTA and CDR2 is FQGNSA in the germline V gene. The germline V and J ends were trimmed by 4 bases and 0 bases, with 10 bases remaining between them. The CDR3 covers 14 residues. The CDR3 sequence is CASSSRQDSYEQYF. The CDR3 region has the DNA TGTGCCAGCAGCTCCAGACAGGACTCCTACGAGCAGTACTTC.

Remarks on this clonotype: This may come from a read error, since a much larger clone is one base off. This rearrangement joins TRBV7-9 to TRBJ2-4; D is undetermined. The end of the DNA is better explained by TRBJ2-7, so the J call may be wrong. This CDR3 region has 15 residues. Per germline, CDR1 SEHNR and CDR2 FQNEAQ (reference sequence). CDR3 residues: CAGSFLVSPPYEQYF. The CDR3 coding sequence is TGTGCCGGCAGCTTTTTGGTCAGTCCCCCTTACGAGCAGTACTTC.

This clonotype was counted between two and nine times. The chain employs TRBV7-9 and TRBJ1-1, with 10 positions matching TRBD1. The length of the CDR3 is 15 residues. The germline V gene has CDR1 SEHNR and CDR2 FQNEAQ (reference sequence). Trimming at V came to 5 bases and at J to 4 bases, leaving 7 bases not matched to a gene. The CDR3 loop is CASSASGQGITEAFF. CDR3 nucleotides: TGTGCCAGCAGCGCATCGGGACAGGGGATCACTGAAGCTTTCTTT. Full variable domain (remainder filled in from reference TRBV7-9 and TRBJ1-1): DTGVSQNPRHKITKRGQNVTFRCDPISEHNRLYWYRQTLGQGPEFLTYFQNEAQLEKSRLLSDRFSAERPKGSFSTLEIQRTEQGDSAMYLCASSASGQGITEAFFGQGTRLTVV.

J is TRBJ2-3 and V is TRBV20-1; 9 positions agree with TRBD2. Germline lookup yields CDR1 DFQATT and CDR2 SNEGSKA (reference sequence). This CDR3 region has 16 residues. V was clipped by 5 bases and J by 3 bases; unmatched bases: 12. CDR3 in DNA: TGCAGTGCTGCCCCCCGGCGGGGGGGCCGTACAGATACGCAGTATTTT. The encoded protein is CSAAPRRGGRTDTQYF.